This TCR beta chain came from a study of Graves' ophthalmopathy and Graves' hyperthyroidism. Notes on the study in general: Detected in blood as well were most expanded thyroid clonotypes with frequency above 0.001. The model's ophthalmopathy progression predictions had approximately 71% sensitivity and less than 75% specificity.

Aged 18 to 65, the patients with hyperthyroidism had under 2 months' duration and were newly diagnosed. The evidence that diagnosis relied on was clinical symptoms, serum thyroxine, TRAb, thyroid ultrasound and orbital computed tomography. This clonotype has at least ten counts. Its antigen is undetermined. The authors amplified TCR beta CDR3 regions from RNA transcripts. HTBI primers were used in a first-round RT-PCR, which preceded a second-round multiplex PCR. Each CDR3 protein is one row after TCRdb ran MiXCR on the multiplex PCR reads. Counted here are roughly 1.1 million distinct CDR3 sequences, about 36% occurring once; the ten biggest clones make up 8.5% to 14%. Germline CDR1 and CDR2: SGHKS and YYEKEE (reference sequence). This CDR3 contains 15 residues. V was pared by 1 base and J by 7 bases, with 18 bases between.

Sample: peripheral blood or thyroid tissue (not recorded which). The sequence was collected from an adult man with Graves' hyperthyroidism. The genes are TRBV5-5 and TRBJ2-7, with a tentative D call TRBD1 (5 bases). The CDR3, as DNA: TGTGCCAGCAGCTTGCTACAGGACCCGCTCGGGGAGCAGTACTTC. It specifies CASSLLQDPLGEQYF.